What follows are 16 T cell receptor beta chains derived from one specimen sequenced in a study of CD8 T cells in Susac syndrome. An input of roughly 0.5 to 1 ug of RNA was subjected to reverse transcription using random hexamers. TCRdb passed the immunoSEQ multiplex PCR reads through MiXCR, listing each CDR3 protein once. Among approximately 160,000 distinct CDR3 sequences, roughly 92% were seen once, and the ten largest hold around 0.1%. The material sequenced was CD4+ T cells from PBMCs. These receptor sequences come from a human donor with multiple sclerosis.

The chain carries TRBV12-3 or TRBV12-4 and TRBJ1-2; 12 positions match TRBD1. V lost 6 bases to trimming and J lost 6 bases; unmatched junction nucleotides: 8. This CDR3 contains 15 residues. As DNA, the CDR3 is TGTGCCAGCAGCCCAAGGGGACAGGGGGCGCATGGCTACACCTTC. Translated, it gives CASSPRGQGAHGYTF.

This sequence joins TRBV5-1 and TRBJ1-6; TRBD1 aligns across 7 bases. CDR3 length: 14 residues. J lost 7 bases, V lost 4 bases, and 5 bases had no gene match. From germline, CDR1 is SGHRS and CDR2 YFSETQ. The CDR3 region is CASSPGTVNSPLHF. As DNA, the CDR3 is TGCGCCAGCAGCCCCGGGACAGTCAATTCACCCCTCCACTTT.

CDR3 amino acids: CASSITSGGTNEQYF. CDR3 in DNA: TGTGCCAGCAGTATTACTAGCGGGGGGACCAACGAGCAGTACTTC. This chain links TRBV2 with TRBJ2-7; 12 nucleotides align to TRBD2. CDR1 is SNHLY and CDR2 is FYNNEI in the germline V gene. The V and J ends lost 5 bases and 5 bases, in that order; junction bases with no gene match: 7. The CDR3 is 15 residues long.

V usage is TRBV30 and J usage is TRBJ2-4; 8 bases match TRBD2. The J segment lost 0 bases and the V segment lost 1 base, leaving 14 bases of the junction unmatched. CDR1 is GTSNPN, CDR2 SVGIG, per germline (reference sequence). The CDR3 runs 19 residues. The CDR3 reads CAWSGARGGPTLAKNIQYF. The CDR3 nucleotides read TGTGCCTGGAGTGGGGCTCGGGGGGGACCCACCCTAGCCAAAAACATTCAGTACTTC.

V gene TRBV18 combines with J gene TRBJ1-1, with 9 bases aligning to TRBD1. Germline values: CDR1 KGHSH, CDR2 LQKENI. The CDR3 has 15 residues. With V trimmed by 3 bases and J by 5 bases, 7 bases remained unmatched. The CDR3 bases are TGTGCCAGCTCACCGCGGATCGACAGGGGGACTGAAGCTTTCTTT. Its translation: CASSPRIDRGTEAFF.

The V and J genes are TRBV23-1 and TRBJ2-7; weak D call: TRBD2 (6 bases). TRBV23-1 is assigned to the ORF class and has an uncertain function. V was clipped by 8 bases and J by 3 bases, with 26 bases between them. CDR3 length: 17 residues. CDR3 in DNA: TGCGCCAGCTCCCAAATGGAATCAGCGGGTCCGCGCTACGAGCAGTACTTC. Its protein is CASSQMESAGPRYEQYF.

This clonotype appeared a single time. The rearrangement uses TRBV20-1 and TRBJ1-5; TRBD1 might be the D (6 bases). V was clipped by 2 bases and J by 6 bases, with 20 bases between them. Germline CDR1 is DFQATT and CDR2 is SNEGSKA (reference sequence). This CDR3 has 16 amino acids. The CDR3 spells CSARLMGAGKGQPQHF. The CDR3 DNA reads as TGCAGTGCTAGACTCATGGGGGCAGGGAAGGGTCAGCCCCAGCATTTT.

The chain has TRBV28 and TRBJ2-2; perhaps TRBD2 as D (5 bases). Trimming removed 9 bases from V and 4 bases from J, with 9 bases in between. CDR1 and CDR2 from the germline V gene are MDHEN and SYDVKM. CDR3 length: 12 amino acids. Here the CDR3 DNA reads TGTGCCAGTACCCGGGGCACCGGGGAGCTGTTTTTT. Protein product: CASTRGTGELFF.

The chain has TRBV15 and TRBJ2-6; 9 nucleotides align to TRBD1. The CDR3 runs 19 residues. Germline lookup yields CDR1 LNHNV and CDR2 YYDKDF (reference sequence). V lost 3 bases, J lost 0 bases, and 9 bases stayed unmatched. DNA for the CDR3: TGTGCCACCAGCAGTTCACGTGACAGGGGGATCTCTGGGGCCAACGTCCTGACTTTC. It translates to CATSSSRDRGISGANVLTF.

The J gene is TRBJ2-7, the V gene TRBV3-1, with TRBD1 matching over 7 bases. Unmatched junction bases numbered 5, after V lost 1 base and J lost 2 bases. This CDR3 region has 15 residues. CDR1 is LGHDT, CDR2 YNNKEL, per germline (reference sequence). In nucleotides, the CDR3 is TGTGCCAGCAGCCAAGGTCCCGGGACAGCCTACGAGCAGTACTTC. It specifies CASSQGPGTAYEQYF.

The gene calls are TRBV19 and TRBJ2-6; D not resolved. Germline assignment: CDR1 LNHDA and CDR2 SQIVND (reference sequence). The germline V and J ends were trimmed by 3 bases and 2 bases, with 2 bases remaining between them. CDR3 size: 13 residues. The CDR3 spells CASSIPGANVLTF. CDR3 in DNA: TGTGCCAGTAGTATCCCTGGGGCCAACGTCCTGACTTTC.

The chain's CDR3 is CATHPDTEAFF. The CDR3, as DNA: TGTGCCACCCACCCTGACACTGAAGCTTTCTTT. V gene TRBV2 combines with J gene TRBJ1-1; D gene ambiguous. The CDR3 runs 11 residues. Trimming left V 10 bases short and J 3 bases short, with 9 bases between. CDR1 is SNHLY, CDR2 FYNNEI, per germline.

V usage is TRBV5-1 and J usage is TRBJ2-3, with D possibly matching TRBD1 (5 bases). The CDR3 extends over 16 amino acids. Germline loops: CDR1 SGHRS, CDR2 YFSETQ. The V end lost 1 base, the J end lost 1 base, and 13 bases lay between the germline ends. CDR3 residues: CASSLTDSLGTDTQYF. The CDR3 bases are TGCGCCAGCAGCTTGACCGACAGCTTAGGCACAGATACGCAGTATTTT.

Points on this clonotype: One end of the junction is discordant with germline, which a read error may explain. Here the CDR3 DNA reads TGTGCCAGCACCTTGGCAAGGTTTTCCTACGAGCAGTACTTC. Its protein is CASTLARFSYEQYF. The gene calls are TRBV5-6 and TRBJ2-7, with D uncertain. This CDR3 is built from 14 residues. Germline CDR1 and CDR2: SGHDT and YYEEEE.

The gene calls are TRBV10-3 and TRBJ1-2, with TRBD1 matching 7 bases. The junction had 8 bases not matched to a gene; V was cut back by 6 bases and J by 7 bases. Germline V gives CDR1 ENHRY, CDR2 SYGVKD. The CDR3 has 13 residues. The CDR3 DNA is TGTGCCATCAGAACCGGGACAGAGCGTGGCTACACCTTC. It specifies CAIRTGTERGYTF.

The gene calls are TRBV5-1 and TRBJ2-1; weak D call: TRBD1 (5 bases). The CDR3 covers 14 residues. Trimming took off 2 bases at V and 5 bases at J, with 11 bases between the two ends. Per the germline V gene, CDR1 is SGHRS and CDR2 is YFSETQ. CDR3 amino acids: CASSFNRNNNEQFF. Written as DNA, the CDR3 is TGCGCCAGCAGCTTTAACAGGAACAACAATGAGCAGTTCTTC. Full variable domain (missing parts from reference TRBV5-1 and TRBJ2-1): KAGVTQTPRYLIKTRGQQVTLSCSPISGHRSVSWYQQTPGQGLQFLFEYFSETQRNKGNFPGRFSGRQFSNSRSEMNVSTLELGDSALYLCASSFNRNNNEQFFGPGTRLTVL.